Described below is a single T cell receptor beta chain sequence and its context. What it binds is not known. The length of the CDR3 is 17 residues. The V and J ends lost 1 base and 8 bases respectively, with 22 bases between them. Germline V lookup: CDR1 SGHRS, CDR2 YFSETQ. Naive CD8 cells were CD45RO-negative, positively selected for CCR7, excluding terminally differentiated effector memory CD45RA+ cells. This record belongs to a study of shared clonotypes between healthy human individuals. Study outcomes and limitations: The sharing of 5% to 5.5% of naive CD4 clonotypes was seen across a handful of donors.

TCRdb's table, derived via immunoSEQ multiplex PCR, lists solely in-frame clones and lacks some. The table has roughly 570,000 clones, 95% to 98% seen once; the top ten hold 0.3%. This TCR derives from a man under 40 in good health. The V gene is TRBV5-1, the J gene TRBJ2-1; D is possibly TRBD2 (5 bases). The source material was naive CD8+ T cells sorted from blood. The CDR3: CASSLSLVAQRPYEQFF. The CDR3 DNA sequence: TGCGCCAGCAGCTTGAGTCTTGTGGCGCAGCGGCCCTATGAGCAGTTCTTC.